Detailed here is one T cell receptor (beta chain). This record belongs to a study of CD8 T cells in Susac syndrome. The patients serving as multiple sclerosis controls were treatment-naive. They had stable or active relapsing-remitting disease and fulfilled revised McDonald criteria. RNA totalling roughly 0.45 to 1 ug underwent reverse transcription with random hexamers. TCRdb re-analysed the immunoSEQ multiplex PCR reads in MiXCR, keeping a single row per CDR3 protein. The sample holds about 130,000 distinct CDR3 sequences, around 94% seen once. The receptor was isolated from a human donor with multiple sclerosis. The sequenced material came from CD4+ T cells from PBMCs.

CDR3 nucleotide sequence: TGTGCCAGCTCACCACCGGTTACTGAAAAACTGTTTTTT. This encodes CASSPPVTEKLFF. The gene calls are TRBV18 and TRBJ1-4; unclear D gene. Trimming shortened V by 0 bases and J by 7 bases, and 6 bases separated the two germline ends. This CDR3 region has 13 residues. Germline CDR1 is KGHSH and CDR2 is LQKENI.